One and the same sample provided the 4 T cell receptor beta chains below, sequenced in a study of chemoradiotherapy in HPV16-positive cancers. The table came from immunoSEQ multiplex PCR; TCRdb's copy has only in-frame clones and leaves some out. Of tens of thousands of clones listed, more than 75% are singletons. The sample was blood, taken from a patient who underwent chemoradiotherapy. These receptor sequences come from a human donor with HPV-associated anogenital cancer.

The V call is TRBV12-5, the J call TRBJ1-6, with D unclear. The CDR3 is 16 residues long. The germline gives CDR1 LGHNT, CDR2 FRNRAP. Trimming left V 3 bases short and J 10 bases short, with 19 bases between. CDR3 nucleotide sequence: TGTGCTAGTGGTTTCCCCCCTTCCCCCGGGTGGTCACCCCTCCACTTT. Translating gives CASGFPPSPGWSPLHF.

This chain links TRBV11-2 with TRBJ1-5; TRBD1 is a possible D gene (6 bases). The germline V and J ends were trimmed by 11 bases and 0 bases, with 17 bases remaining between them. Germline V gene lookup returns CDR1 SGHAT and CDR2 FQNNGV. The CDR3 totals 15 residues. CDR3 in amino acids: CAEPDRSYSNQPQHF. The CDR3 coding sequence is TGTGCCGAGCCCGACAGGAGTTATAGCAATCAGCCCCAGCATTTT. Filled out from reference TRBV11-2 and TRBJ1-5, the complete variable domain reads EAGVAQSPRYKIIEKRQSVAFWCNPISGHATLYWYQQILGQGPKLLIQFQNNGVVDDSQLPKDRFSAERLKGVDSTLKIQPAKLEDSAVYLCAEPDRSYSNQPQHFGDGTRLSIL.

This chain uses TRBV5-8 with TRBJ1-3; D is unresolved. CDR1 is SGHTS and CDR2 is YDEGEE in the germline V gene. The CDR3 runs to 15 residues. V lost 0 bases and J 6 bases, leaving 13 bases between the germline ends. CDR3 protein: CASSLEGSFLNTIYF. The CDR3 DNA is TGTGCCAGCAGCTTGGAAGGCAGTTTTCTAAACACCATATATTTT.

The table lists this clone with a count of one. The sample has other DNA sequences that encode this CDR3 too. DNA of the CDR3: TGTGCCAGTAGTAAGGGTGGGTCCTACGAGCAGTACTTC. This translates into CASSKGGSYEQYF. V and J are TRBV19 and TRBJ2-7; D gene uncertain. Germline V CDR1 and CDR2: LNHDA, SQIVND (reference sequence). V was cut by 4 bases and J by 1 base, with 8 bases left in between. This CDR3 is built from 13 residues.